This T cell receptor (beta chain) stems from a study of OX40 agonist ivuxolimab in advanced cancers. For the wider study: Ivuxolimab was a fully human IgG2 agonistic monoclonal antibody targeting the costimulatory receptor OX40 (CD134). Partial responses occurred in three dose-escalation patients, of whom one had hepatocellular carcinoma and two had cutaneous melanoma. Of the approximately 54 patients in dose escalation, about 20 had hepatocellular carcinoma, roughly 15 had melanoma, 9 had renal cell carcinoma and 9 had head and neck cancer. The dose-escalation cohort was around 83% male with a mean age of approximately 60 years, ranging from roughly 20 to 85. Intravenous ivuxolimab was administered to patients every 2 weeks at six dose levels: 0.01, 0.1, 0.3, 1.5, 3 and 10 mg/kg. The point of sequencing TCRbeta in the periphery was to test whether ivuxolimab changed TCR sequence diversity and drove clonal T-cell expansion. The paper describes the monotherapy dose-escalation part (N = 52 patients) of the phase I trial of ivuxolimab. Prior anti-PD-1, anti-PD-L1 or anti-CTLA-4 therapy was permitted, and 40% of dose-escalation patients had received checkpoint inhibitors. The study at large found these results: Low levels of normalized T-cell clonal expansion were also seen in some nonresponding patients. Which antigens the clonally expanded peripheral T cells were specific for was not determined. Clonal expansion of both CD4+ and CD8+ blood T cells was observed from baseline to week 6 at doses 0.1 to 3.0 mg/kg. After ivuxolimab, more expanded clones were found on average in CD8+ T cells than in CD4+ T cells. Partial responders in the 0.1-3.0 mg/kg groups had among the lowest normalized peripheral clonal expansion, especially among CD8+ T cells.

Patients with autoimmune disease history or receiving systemic immunosuppression were excluded from the trial. Peripheral blood for TCR sequencing was collected from all dose cohorts at baseline, on cycle 4 day 1, and on cycle 7 day 1. Samples came from an open-label, multicenter, first-in-human phase I dose-escalation trial of ivuxolimab. Adults with locally advanced or metastatic melanoma, renal cell, hepatocellular, or head and neck squamous cell carcinoma were enrolled in the trial. Before TCR sequencing, CD4+ T cells and CD8+ T cells from peripheral blood were sorted into separate populations. Concerning this clone: There is no known antigen for this receptor. No base-level quality is on record; no much larger clone is a single base apart.

To sequence the TCRbeta CDR3 region, genomic DNA was isolated from the sorted cells. The immunoSEQ Assay was used to sequence the TCRbeta CDR3 regions. As stored in TCRdb, this immuneACCESS dataset retains in-frame rearrangements with V and J assigned. A fraction of the clones does not appear; measured against another copy, unresolved V genes explain less than half of the discrepancy, and the remainder lacks a known reason. The sample table contains approximately 65,000 clones; only one count was recorded for 80% to 90% of them. The ten largest account for under 4.5% of the sample. Including cysteine and phenylalanine, the CDR3 has 12 amino acids. Just CDR3 DNA is preserved here, 36 bases in frame from base 1. The germline V gene supplies CDR1 MNHEY and CDR2 SVGAGI. The germline ends are 10 bases apart after V is trimmed by 5 bases and J by 6 bases.

The chain joins TRBV6-5 to TRBJ2-5; no D gene can be assigned with confidence. The source is an adult with an advanced solid tumor such as melanoma, head and neck, liver or kidney cancer. This material consisted of CD4+ or CD8+ T cells sorted from blood, taken in a trial of the OX40 agonist ivuxolimab. CDR3 region: CASSGPFKTQYF. The nucleotide sequence reads TGTGCCAGCAGTGGACCGTTCAAGACCCAGTACTTC.